This T cell receptor (beta chain) derives from a study of CD4 T cell repertoires in COVID-19. Study background: CFSE-low cells expanded ten to eleven days with IL-2, then restimulated with other coronavirus spikes.

Here immunoSEQ multiplex PCR was the method, and the copy in TCRdb shows in-frame clones only, minus some. Of 20,000 to 30,000 clones listed, about 93% were seen once; the top ten hold over 0.55%. This CDR3 contains 11 residues. V was pared by 7 bases and J by 4 bases, with 6 bases between. Germline V gene data show CDR1 as SGHNT and CDR2 as YYREEE (reference sequence). Sequencing was done directly on freshly isolated, uncultured memory T cells. A note on this clone: Its specificity is unknown.

Findings of the study overall: Some SARS-CoV-2 clonotypes, between roughly 7 and 27%, recurred in SARS-CoV and/or HKU1 cultures. Several top expanded SARS-CoV-2-reactive clonotypes were shared by two or three memory subsets.

The TCR comes from a human donor who had COVID-19. V is TRBV5-4 and J is TRBJ1-3, with D unresolved. Source: circulating follicular helper CD4+ T cells (cTfh) from blood, taken before the COVID-19 pandemic. CDR3 bases: TGTGCCAGCGGCCTGGGAAACACCATATATTTT. Amino acids: CASGLGNTIYF.